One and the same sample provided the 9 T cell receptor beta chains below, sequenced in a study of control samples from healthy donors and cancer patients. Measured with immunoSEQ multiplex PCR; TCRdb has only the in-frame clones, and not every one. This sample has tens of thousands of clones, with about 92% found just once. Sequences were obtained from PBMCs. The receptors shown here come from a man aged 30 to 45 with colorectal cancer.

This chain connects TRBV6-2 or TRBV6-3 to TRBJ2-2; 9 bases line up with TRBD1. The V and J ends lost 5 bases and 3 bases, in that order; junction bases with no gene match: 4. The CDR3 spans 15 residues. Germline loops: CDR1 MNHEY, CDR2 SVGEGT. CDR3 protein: CASSRDRDYTGELFF. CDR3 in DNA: TGTGCCAGCAGTAGGGACAGGGATTACACCGGGGAGCTGTTTTTT.

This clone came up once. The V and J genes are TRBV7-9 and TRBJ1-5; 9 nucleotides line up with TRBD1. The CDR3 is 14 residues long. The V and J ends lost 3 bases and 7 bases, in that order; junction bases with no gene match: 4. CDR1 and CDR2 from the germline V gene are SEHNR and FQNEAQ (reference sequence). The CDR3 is CASSFGTGPQPQHF. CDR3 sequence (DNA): TGTGCCAGCAGCTTCGGGACAGGGCCACAGCCCCAGCATTTT.

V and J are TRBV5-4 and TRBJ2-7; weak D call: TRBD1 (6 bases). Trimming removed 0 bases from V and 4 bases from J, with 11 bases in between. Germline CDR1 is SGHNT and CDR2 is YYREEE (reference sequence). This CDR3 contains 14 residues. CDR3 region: CASSLGGQGYEQYF. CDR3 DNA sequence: TGTGCCAGCAGCTTGGGTGGGCAGGGGTACGAGCAGTACTTC.

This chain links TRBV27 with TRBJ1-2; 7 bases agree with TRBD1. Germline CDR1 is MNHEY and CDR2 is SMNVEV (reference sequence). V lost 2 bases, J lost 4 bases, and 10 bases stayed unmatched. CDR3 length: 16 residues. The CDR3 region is CASSLTFDREFYGYTF. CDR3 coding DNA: TGTGCCAGCAGTTTAACCTTCGACAGGGAGTTCTATGGCTACACCTTC.

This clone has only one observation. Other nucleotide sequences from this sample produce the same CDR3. The CDR3 loop is CASSLGTGVGYTF. The CDR3 nucleotides read TGTGCCAGCAGCTTAGGGACAGGAGTTGGCTACACCTTC. J is TRBJ1-2 and V is TRBV11-2; 7 bases match TRBD1. Germline CDR1 is SGHAT and CDR2 is FQNNGV. The CDR3 has 13 amino acids. V trimming: 1 base; J trimming: 7 bases; junction bases outside the gene matches: 3.

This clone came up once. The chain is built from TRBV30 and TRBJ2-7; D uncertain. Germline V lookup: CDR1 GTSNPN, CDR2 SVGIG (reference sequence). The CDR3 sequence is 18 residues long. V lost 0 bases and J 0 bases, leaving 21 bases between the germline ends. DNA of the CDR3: TGTGCCTGGAGTGTACCGGCAGCCGCGAACCTATACTCCTACGAGCAGTACTTC. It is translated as CAWSVPAAANLYSYEQYF.

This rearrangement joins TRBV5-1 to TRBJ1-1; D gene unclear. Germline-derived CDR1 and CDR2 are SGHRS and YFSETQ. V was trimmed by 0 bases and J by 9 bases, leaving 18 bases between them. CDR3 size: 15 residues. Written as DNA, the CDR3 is TGCGCCAGCAGCTTGGTACCCGGGAGAGAACCTCAAGCTTTCTTT. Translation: CASSLVPGREPQAFF.

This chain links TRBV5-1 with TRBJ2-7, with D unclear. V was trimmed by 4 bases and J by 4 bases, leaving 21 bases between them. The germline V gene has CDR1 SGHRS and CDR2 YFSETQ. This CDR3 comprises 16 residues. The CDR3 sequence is CASSRVVADRRYEQYV. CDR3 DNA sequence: TGCGCCAGCAGCAGGGTAGTGGCCGACCGGCGGTACGAGCAGTACGTC.

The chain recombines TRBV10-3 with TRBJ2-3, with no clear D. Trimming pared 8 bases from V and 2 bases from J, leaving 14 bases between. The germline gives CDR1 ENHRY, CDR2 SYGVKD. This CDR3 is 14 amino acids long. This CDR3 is CAISLTSNTDTQYF. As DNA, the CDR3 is TGTGCCATCTCGCTAACCTCCAACACAGATACGCAGTATTTT.